The sequence of this TCR beta chain was determined in a study of identical twins. There are a few counts of this clonotype. Antigen specificity is unknown. The germline V gene encodes CDR1 SGHRS and CDR2 YFSETQ. The germline V and J ends were trimmed by 10 bases and 7 bases, with 20 bases remaining between them. The CDR3 spans 14 residues. Study findings and constraints: Invariant MAIT and iNKT cells may have partly biased zero-insertion analyses. Modelling underestimated the level of out-of-frame TCR alpha sharing observed in monozygotic twins.

Template switching added a universal primer binding site, and final cDNA carried unique molecular identifiers. Each CDR3 protein is one row after TCRdb ran MiXCR on the 5' RACE reads. The profile covers hundreds of thousands of distinct CDR3 sequences, with about 14% appearing a single time and approximately 8.2% taken by the ten largest. This receptor was taken from a woman aged 18-29 years in good health. V usage is TRBV5-1 and J usage is TRBJ2-2; a possible D gene is TRBD2 (6 bases). The sample comprised memory (CD45RO+) T cells sorted from blood. The chain's CDR3 is CARREREMNGELFF. In DNA form, the CDR3 reads TGCGCCCGGAGGGAACGGGAGATGAACGGGGAGCTGTTTTTT.